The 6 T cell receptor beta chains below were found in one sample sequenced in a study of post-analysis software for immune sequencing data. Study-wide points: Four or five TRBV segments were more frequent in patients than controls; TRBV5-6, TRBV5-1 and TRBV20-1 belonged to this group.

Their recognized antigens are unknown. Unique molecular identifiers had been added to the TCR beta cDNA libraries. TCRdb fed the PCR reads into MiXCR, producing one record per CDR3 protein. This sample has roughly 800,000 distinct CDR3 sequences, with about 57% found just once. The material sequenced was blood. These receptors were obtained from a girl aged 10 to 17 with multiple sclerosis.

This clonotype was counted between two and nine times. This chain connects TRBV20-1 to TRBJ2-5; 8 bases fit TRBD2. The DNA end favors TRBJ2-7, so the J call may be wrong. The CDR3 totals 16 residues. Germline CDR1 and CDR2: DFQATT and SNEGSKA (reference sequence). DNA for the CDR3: TGCAGTGCTTTACTCGCGTGGCGGGAGGTTGGGTACGAGCAGTACTTC. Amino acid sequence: CSALLAWREVGYEQYF.

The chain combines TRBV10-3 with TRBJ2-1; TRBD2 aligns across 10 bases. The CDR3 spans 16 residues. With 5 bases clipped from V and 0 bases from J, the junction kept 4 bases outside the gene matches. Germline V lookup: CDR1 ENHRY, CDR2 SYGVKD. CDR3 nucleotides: TGTGCCATCAGTAAGGTAGCGGGGGGCTCCTACAATGAGCAGTTCTTC. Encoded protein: CAISKVAGGSYNEQFF.

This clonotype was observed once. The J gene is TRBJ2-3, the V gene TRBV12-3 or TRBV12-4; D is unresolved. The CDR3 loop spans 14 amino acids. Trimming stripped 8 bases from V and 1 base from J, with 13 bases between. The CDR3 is CASSGLLGTDTQYF. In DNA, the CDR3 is TGTGCCAGCTCGGGTCTTCTCGGCACAGATACGCAGTATTTT.

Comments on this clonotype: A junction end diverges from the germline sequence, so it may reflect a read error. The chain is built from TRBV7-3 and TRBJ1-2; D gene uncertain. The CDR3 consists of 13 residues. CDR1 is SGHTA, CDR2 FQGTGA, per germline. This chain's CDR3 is CASSLMGGSGCTF. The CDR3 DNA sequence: TGTGCCAGCAGCTTAATGGGTGGTAGTGGCTGCACCTTC.

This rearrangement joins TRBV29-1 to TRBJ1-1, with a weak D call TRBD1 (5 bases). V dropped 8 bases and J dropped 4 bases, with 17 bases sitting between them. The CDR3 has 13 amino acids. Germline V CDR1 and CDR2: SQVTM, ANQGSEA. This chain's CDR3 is CSPNRGVGTEAFF. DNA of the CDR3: TGCAGCCCCAACCGAGGGGTTGGCACTGAAGCTTTCTTT.

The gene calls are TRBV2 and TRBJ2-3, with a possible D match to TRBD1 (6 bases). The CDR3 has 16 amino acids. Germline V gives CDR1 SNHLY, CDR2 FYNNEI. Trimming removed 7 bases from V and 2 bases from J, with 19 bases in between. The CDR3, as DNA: TGTGCCAGCACCGGTTATAACAGGGTTCCCACAGATACGCAGTATTTT. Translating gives CASTGYNRVPTDTQYF.